The table lists the clone carrying this TCR beta chain with a few counts. Template material for amplifying TCR beta CDR3 regions consisted of RNA transcripts. TCR CDR3 underwent first-round RT-PCR with the HTBI primer set. TCRdb re-analysed the multiplex PCR reads in MiXCR, keeping a single row per CDR3 protein. The table shows a few hundred thousand distinct CDR3 sequences, with 13% to 15% occurring only once. Germline V gene data show CDR1 as MNHEY and CDR2 as SMNVEV (reference sequence). The CDR3 contains 15 residues. V was shortened by 2 bases and J by 0 bases, with 5 bases between the two germline ends. This specimen belongs to a study of T cells in Graves' hyperthyroidism and ophthalmopathy.

The sequenced sample consisted of blood. The genes are TRBV27 and TRBJ2-6; D gene unclear. The sequence was obtained from an older woman with Graves' ophthalmopathy. The CDR3 loop reads CASSLRPSGANVLTF. CDR3 nucleotides: TGTGCCAGCAGTTTACGGCCCTCTGGGGCCAACGTCCTGACTTTC. Looking up the rest from reference TRBV27 and TRBJ2-6 gives the full variable domain: EAQVTQNPRYLITVTGKKLTVTCSQNMNHEYMSWYRQDPGLGLRQIYYSMNVEVTDKGDVPEGYKVSRKEKRNFPLILESPSPNQTSLYFCASSLRPSGANVLTFGAGSRLTVL.